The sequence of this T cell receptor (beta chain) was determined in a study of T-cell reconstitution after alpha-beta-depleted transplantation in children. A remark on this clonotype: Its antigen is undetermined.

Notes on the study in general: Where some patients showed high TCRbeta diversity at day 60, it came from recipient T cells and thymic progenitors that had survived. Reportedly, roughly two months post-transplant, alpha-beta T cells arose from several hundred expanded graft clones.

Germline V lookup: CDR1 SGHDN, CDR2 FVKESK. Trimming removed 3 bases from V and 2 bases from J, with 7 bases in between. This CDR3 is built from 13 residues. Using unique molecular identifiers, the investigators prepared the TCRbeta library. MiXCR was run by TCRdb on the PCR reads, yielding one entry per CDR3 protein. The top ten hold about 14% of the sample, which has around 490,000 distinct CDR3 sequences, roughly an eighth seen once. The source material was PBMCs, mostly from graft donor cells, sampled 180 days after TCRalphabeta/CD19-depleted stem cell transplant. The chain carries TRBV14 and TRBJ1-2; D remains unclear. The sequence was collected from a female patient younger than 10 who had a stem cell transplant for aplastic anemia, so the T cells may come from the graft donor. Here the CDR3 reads CASSHQRNYGYTF. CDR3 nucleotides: TGTGCCAGCAGCCATCAAAGAAACTATGGCTACACCTTC.